The clone carrying this TCR beta chain was observed a single time. TCRdb keeps only in-frame clones here, not all; method: immunoSEQ multiplex PCR. The profile covers over 2,000,000 clones, with around 95% appearing a single time and approximately 1.7% taken by the ten largest. Positive CCR7 selection of CD45RO-negative cells yielded the naive CD8 cells, and terminally differentiated effector memory CD45RA+ cells were excluded. Everyone who donated was a Caucasian adult who lived in Nashville, Tennessee. CDR3 size: 14 residues. Germline-derived CDR1 and CDR2 are SGHTS and YDEGEE. V was shortened by 0 bases and J by 4 bases, with 11 bases between the two germline ends. The sample belongs to a study of shared clonotypes between healthy human individuals.

The chain combines TRBV5-8 with TRBJ2-7; no reliable D call. This receptor was obtained from a man aged 18-30 years in good health. Some clones in this sample may be carry-over from other donors' samples. Sample: naive CD8+ T cells from PBMCs. Written as DNA, the CDR3 is TGTGCCAGCAGCTTGGACCCGAACCAATACGAGCAGTACTTC. Translated, it gives CASSLDPNQYEQYF.